The T cell receptor (beta chain) under discussion was sequenced for a study of blood T cell repertoires in COVID-19. Study as a whole: The origin of the acute and convalescent COVID-19 samples was the United States, Italy and Spain. From T cells, B-cell-depleted T cells, or PBMCs came the material, which was cDNA or gDNA.

Germline CDR1 is MGHRA and CDR2 is YSYEKL. Unmatched junction bases numbered 7, after V lost 1 base and J lost 4 bases. This CDR3 spans 16 amino acids. In the authors' workflow: The authors estimated nucleated cell counts from reference gene primer amplification. This table comes from immunoSEQ multiplex PCR, and its TCRdb copy is limited to in-frame clones, with some not included. The V and J calls and the clone size are those of that table, but D and trimming were determined from the DNA. The sample carries a few hundred thousand clones, around 90% recorded once. The chain combines TRBV4-1 with TRBJ2-1; TRBD2 matches at 7 bases. This receptor was taken from a woman in her twenties or thirties with acute or convalescent COVID-19. Material: peripheral blood. The CDR3 region is CASSQVAGVSYNEQFF. CDR3 coding DNA: TGCGCCAGCAGCCAAGTGGCGGGAGTATCATACAATGAGCAGTTCTTC.